Below are 25 T cell receptor beta chains sequenced from a single sample in a study of Graves' ophthalmopathy and Graves' hyperthyroidism. RNA transcripts yielded amplified TCR beta CDR3 regions. HTBI primers served in a first-round RT-PCR, which a second-round multiplex PCR followed. TCRdb recomputed calls from the multiplex PCR reads with MiXCR, one row per CDR3 protein. The table includes roughly 480,000 distinct CDR3 sequences, approximately 15% detected once. The specimen was blood. The receptor set was obtained from a woman younger than 45 with Graves' ophthalmopathy.

There are many counts of this clonotype. The chain employs TRBV28 and TRBJ1-5; 9 bases align to TRBD1. The CDR3 has 14 residues. After removal of 6 bases from V and 7 bases from J, the junction contained 7 bases not matched to a gene. CDR1 MDHEN and CDR2 SYDVKM come from the germline V gene. Here the CDR3 reads CASRQGAFGQPQHF. CDR3 coding DNA: TGTGCCAGCAGACAGGGGGCTTTTGGGCAGCCCCAGCATTTT.

This clonotype was seen at least ten times. The chain has TRBV5-1 and TRBJ1-2; D is perhaps TRBD1 (6 bases). Germline V gene sequence: CDR1 SGHRS, CDR2 YFSETQ. V was trimmed by 0 bases and J by 4 bases, leaving 13 bases between them. The length of the CDR3 is 15 residues. The DNA of the CDR3 is TGCGCCAGCAGCTTGGACGGGGGGCGGCCCTATGGCTACACCTTC. This gives the protein CASSLDGGRPYGYTF.

This clonotype showed up many times. The CDR3 DNA sequence: TGTGCCAGCAGTTTATTTGGGACTTTCCTTCAACATTTT. Amino acids: CASSLFGTFLQHF. The chain joins TRBV28 to TRBJ1-5, with D tentatively TRBD1 (5 bases). The germline gives CDR1 MDHEN, CDR2 SYDVKM. Trimming shortened V by 1 base and J by 16 bases, and 17 bases separated the two germline ends. The CDR3 covers 13 residues.

The sample holds a few counts of this clonotype. V usage is TRBV12-3 or TRBV12-4 and J usage is TRBJ2-3, with D unresolved. V was cut by 5 bases and J by 10 bases, with 10 bases left in between. The CDR3 extends over 11 amino acids. The CDR3 DNA follows: TGTGCCAGCAGTCCTAACTATCCGCAGTATTTT. This translates into CASSPNYPQYF.

As for this clonotype: A junction end diverges from the germline sequence, so it may reflect a read error. The chain joins TRBV29-1 to TRBJ2-7; TRBD2 is a possible D gene (6 bases). The length of the CDR3 is 14 residues. Per the germline V gene, CDR1 is SQVTM and CDR2 is ANQGSEA. The CDR3 sequence: CSVPLGTEIYEQCF. For the CDR3, the DNA is TGCAGCGTGCCACTGGGGACTGAAATTTACGAGCAGTGCTTC.

The rearrangement joins TRBV7-2 to TRBJ2-7; D gene ambiguous. The CDR3 loop spans 13 amino acids. Trimming cost V 6 bases and J 2 bases, with 11 bases left between them. Looked up from germline, CDR1 is SGHTA and CDR2 is FQGNSA. The CDR3 nucleotides read TGTGCCAGCAGGCAAGGGCCAACCTACGAGCAGTACTTC. It codes for CASRQGPTYEQYF.

The table lists this clonotype with many counts. The gene calls are TRBV6-5 and TRBJ1-2; 10 positions match TRBD1. This CDR3 region has 14 residues. With 5 bases clipped from V and 4 bases from J, the junction kept 4 bases outside the gene matches. Germline assignment: CDR1 MNHEY and CDR2 SVGAGI. The CDR3 nucleotides are TGTGCCAGCAGTCGGGACAGGGGATCCTATGGCTACACCTTC. It encodes CASSRDRGSYGYTF.

To note about this clonotype: At one boundary the junction diverges from the germline segment, which might be a read error. CDR3: CASSFGTEDIKYF. CDR3 DNA: TGTGCCAGCAGCTTCGGGACAGAAGACATTAAGTACTTC. The chain joins TRBV7-9 to TRBJ2-4; 7 nucleotides match TRBD1. Germline V gene sequence: CDR1 SEHNR, CDR2 FQNEAQ (reference sequence). This CDR3 region has 13 residues.

This clonotype was observed many times. The chain couples TRBV6-1 to TRBJ1-2; TRBD1 is a possible D gene (6 bases). This CDR3 has 13 amino acids. Germline V gives CDR1 MNHNS, CDR2 SASEGT. V gave up 11 bases and J gave up 2 bases, with 15 bases separating them. The CDR3 sequence is CASARGLNYGYTF. CDR3 in DNA: TGTGCCTCGGCCAGGGGTCTCAACTATGGCTACACCTTC.

This clonotype was seen only once. V gene TRBV6-9 combines with J gene TRBJ2-5, with D perhaps being TRBD1 or TRBD2 (6 bases each). The CDR3 has 12 residues. Germline V CDR1 and CDR2: MNHGY, SVAAGI. Deletions cut 4 bases from V and 7 bases from J, with 10 bases between. The DNA for the CDR3 is TGTGCCAGCAGTTCACAGGGAGGGACCCAGTACTTC. It translates to CASSSQGGTQYF.

This clonotype was seen many times. The V and J genes are TRBV9 and TRBJ1-2; D is uncertain. Deletions cut 0 bases from V and 4 bases from J, with 19 bases between. CDR3 length: 17 amino acids. Germline V CDR1 and CDR2: SGDLS, YYNGEE. Here the CDR3 DNA reads TGTGCCAGCAGCGTAGTAGGGTGGCACCATCTCCTCTATGGCTACACCTTC. As protein: CASSVVGWHHLLYGYTF.

The V and J genes are TRBV6-4 and TRBJ1-1; tentative D call: TRBD1 (6 bases). Germline CDR1 reads MRHNA; CDR2 reads SNTAGT. With 6 bases removed from V and 7 bases from J, the gap between germline ends came to 15 bases. CDR3 size: 13 residues. The CDR3 protein is CASRPTGKREAFF. Written as DNA, the CDR3 is TGTGCCAGCAGGCCCACAGGGAAACGTGAAGCTTTCTTT.

The table lists this clonotype with many counts. The V call is TRBV3-1, the J call TRBJ2-5; D gene ambiguous. Per the germline V gene, CDR1 is LGHDT and CDR2 is YNNKEL (reference sequence). This CDR3 spans 15 amino acids. The V and J ends lost 1 base and 1 base respectively, with 10 bases between them. The CDR3 nucleotides are TGTGCCAGCAGCCAAGGGGTGATCGGCCAAGAGACCCAGTACTTC. Translating it yields CASSQGVIGQETQYF.

The gene calls are TRBV12-3 or TRBV12-4 and TRBJ1-6, with 12 bases aligning to TRBD1. The CDR3 contains 20 residues. With 3 bases clipped from V and 0 bases from J, the junction kept 9 bases outside the gene matches. CDR3 DNA sequence: TGTGCCAGCAGTTTGGGACAGGGGGCTTTCTCAAGCTCCTATAATTCACCCCTCCACTTT. It specifies CASSLGQGAFSSSYNSPLHF.

This clonotype has at least ten counts. The CDR3 reads CASSRSGGGAEAFF. The CDR3 DNA follows: TGTGCCAGTAGTAGGAGCGGTGGAGGGGCTGAAGCTTTCTTT. The V and J genes are TRBV19 and TRBJ1-1, with a tentative D call TRBD1 (5 bases). This CDR3 spans 14 amino acids. V was trimmed by 4 bases and J by 6 bases, leaving 15 bases between them. Per germline, CDR1 LNHDA and CDR2 SQIVND (reference sequence). Filled out from reference TRBV19 and TRBJ1-1, the complete variable domain reads DGGITQSPKYLFRKEGQNVTLSCEQNLNHDAMYWYRQDPGQGLRLIYYSQIVNDFQKGDIAEGYSVSREKKESFPLTVTSAQKNPTAFYLCASSRSGGGAEAFFGQGTRLTVV.

This clonotype was observed many times. This chain uses TRBV20-1 with TRBJ2-5, with D possibly matching TRBD1 (6 bases). Germline V gene lookup returns CDR1 DFQATT and CDR2 SNEGSKA (reference sequence). The CDR3 is 12 residues long. V was clipped by 1 base and J by 6 bases, with 9 bases between them. CDR3 loop: CSARAGAQTQYF. CDR3 in DNA: TGCAGTGCTAGAGCAGGGGCACAGACCCAGTACTTC.

This clonotype occurred many times. This chain joins TRBV29-1 and TRBJ2-2, with D perhaps matching TRBD2 (6 bases). Per the germline V gene, CDR1 is SQVTM and CDR2 is ANQGSEA. Trimming took 4 bases from V and 5 from J, leaving 11 bases between them. The CDR3 has 13 residues. CDR3 nucleotides: TGCAGCGTTGGGAGGGGAGGAACCGGGGAGCTGTTTTTT. This translates into CSVGRGGTGELFF.

Of note for this clonotype: Just one base apart from a much larger clone, this may be a read error. The rearrangement uses TRBV5-4 and TRBJ1-1, with 10 bases fitting TRBD1. The CDR3 loop spans 16 amino acids. Germline V gene sequence: CDR1 SGHNT, CDR2 YYREEE (reference sequence). The CDR3 is CASSLQTGTGDTEACF. In DNA form, the CDR3 reads TGTGCCAGCAGCTTGCAAACCGGGACAGGGGACACTGAAGCTTGCTTT.

Comments on this clonotype: Given a much more abundant clone one base away, this may be a read error. The chain uses TRBV20-1 and TRBJ2-5; tentative D call: TRBD1 (5 bases). CDR1 and CDR2 from the germline V gene are DFQATT and SNEGSKA (reference sequence). CDR3 length: 12 residues. CDR3 region: CSARETAVTQDF. CDR3 in DNA: TGCAGTGCTAGGGAGACAGCTGTGACCCAGGACTTC.

This clonotype was counted at least ten times. The V gene is TRBV19, the J gene TRBJ1-2, with D possibly matching TRBD1 (6 bases). The germline gives CDR1 LNHDA, CDR2 SQIVND (reference sequence). The V end was cut by 8 bases, the J end by 7 bases, with 14 bases between. This CDR3 has 12 residues. The CDR3 region is CASLRGQFGYTF. The CDR3 DNA follows: TGTGCCAGTCTCCGAGGACAGTTTGGCTACACCTTC.

This clonotype was found many times. This chain connects TRBV6-5 to TRBJ2-7; D gene ambiguous. This CDR3 has 15 residues. Germline-derived CDR1 and CDR2 are MNHEY and SVGAGI. Trimming pared 0 bases from V and 2 bases from J, leaving 11 bases between. CDR3 protein: CASSYSYTDAYEQYF. In nucleotides, the CDR3 is TGTGCCAGCAGTTACTCATACACAGACGCCTACGAGCAGTACTTC.

In this sample, this clonotype turned up many times. The chain joins TRBV20-1 to TRBJ1-2; perhaps TRBD1 as D (5 bases). With 7 bases removed from V and 2 bases from J, the gap between germline ends came to 14 bases. Germline CDR1 and CDR2: DFQATT and SNEGSKA (reference sequence). The CDR3 loop spans 13 amino acids. The CDR3: CSVGGETNYGYTF. The CDR3 DNA follows: TGCAGTGTGGGGGGGGAGACGAACTATGGCTACACCTTC.

This clonotype was detected many times. It may be a read error: a sequence one base away is much more abundant. V is TRBV6-1 and J is TRBJ2-4; TRBD2 agrees at 10 bases. Germline V CDR1 and CDR2: MNHNS, SASEGT. The CDR3 length is 17 residues. CDR3 nucleotides: TGTGCCAGCAGCCAAACCCCCGGGACTAGCGCCAAAAACATTAAGTACTTC. It is translated as CASSQTPGTSAKNIKYF.

This clonotype occurred a few times. In DNA form, the CDR3 reads TGTGCCAGCAGCTCCCTCGCAGGGGGCTACTATGGCTACACCTTC. Protein: CASSSLAGGYYGYTF. The chain couples TRBV28 to TRBJ1-2, with TRBD1 matching 8 bases. J was trimmed by 3 bases and V by 6 bases; bases with no gene match: 9. Germline V lookup: CDR1 MDHEN, CDR2 SYDVKM. CDR3 length equals 15 residues.

This clonotype was counted at least ten times. J is TRBJ1-1 and V is TRBV20-1, with D possibly matching TRBD1 (5 bases). With 0 bases removed from V and 6 bases from J, the gap between germline ends came to 8 bases. This CDR3 contains 12 residues. The germline V gene has CDR1 DFQATT and CDR2 SNEGSKA (reference sequence). The CDR3 reads CSARDGGPEAFF. The CDR3 coding sequence is TGCAGTGCTAGAGATGGGGGTCCTGAAGCTTTCTTT.